This T cell receptor beta chain was documented in a study of CD8 T cells in Susac syndrome. Findings and caveats of the study: The number of individuals included in the study's TCR sequencing and HLA analysis was acknowledged as relatively small. It was in TEMRA cells and active patients that Susac CD8+ clonal expansion peaked.

RNA in amounts of about 0.5 to 1 ug was reverse transcribed with random hexamers. Via MiXCR, TCRdb re-called the immunoSEQ multiplex PCR reads, giving one row per CDR3 protein. The data hold about 81,000 distinct CDR3 sequences, with roughly 94% observed a single time. This clonotype was seen just once. The antigen is undetermined. CD8+ and CD4+ blood T cells underwent TCR beta sequencing. Negative isolation yielded CD4+ and CD8+ T cells, and FACS enriched TEMRA cells. Germline loops: CDR1 SGHDT, CDR2 YYEEEE. The CDR3 is made up of 12 amino acids. V was trimmed by 0 bases and J by 8 bases, leaving 6 bases between them.

Source material: CD8+ T cells from PBMCs. This chain joins TRBV5-6 and TRBJ2-1, with D possibly TRBD2 on 5 matching bases. The source is a human donor with Susac syndrome. The CDR3 DNA is TGTGCCAGCAGCTTGGGGGAGTATGAGCAGTTCTTC. Amino acids: CASSLGEYEQFF.